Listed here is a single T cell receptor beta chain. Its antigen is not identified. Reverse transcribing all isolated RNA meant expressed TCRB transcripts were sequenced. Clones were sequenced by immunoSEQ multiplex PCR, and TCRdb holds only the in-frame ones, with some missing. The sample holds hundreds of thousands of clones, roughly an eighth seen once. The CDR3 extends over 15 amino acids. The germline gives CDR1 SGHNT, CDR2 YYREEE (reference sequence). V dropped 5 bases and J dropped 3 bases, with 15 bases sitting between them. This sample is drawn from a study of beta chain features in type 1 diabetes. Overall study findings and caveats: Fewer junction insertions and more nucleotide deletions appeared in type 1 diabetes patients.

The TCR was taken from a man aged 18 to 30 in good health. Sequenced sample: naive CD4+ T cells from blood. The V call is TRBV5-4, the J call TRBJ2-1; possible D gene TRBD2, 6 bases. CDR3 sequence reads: CASRYSGNVYNEQFF. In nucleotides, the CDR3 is TGTGCCAGCAGATATAGCGGAAACGTCTACAATGAGCAGTTCTTC.